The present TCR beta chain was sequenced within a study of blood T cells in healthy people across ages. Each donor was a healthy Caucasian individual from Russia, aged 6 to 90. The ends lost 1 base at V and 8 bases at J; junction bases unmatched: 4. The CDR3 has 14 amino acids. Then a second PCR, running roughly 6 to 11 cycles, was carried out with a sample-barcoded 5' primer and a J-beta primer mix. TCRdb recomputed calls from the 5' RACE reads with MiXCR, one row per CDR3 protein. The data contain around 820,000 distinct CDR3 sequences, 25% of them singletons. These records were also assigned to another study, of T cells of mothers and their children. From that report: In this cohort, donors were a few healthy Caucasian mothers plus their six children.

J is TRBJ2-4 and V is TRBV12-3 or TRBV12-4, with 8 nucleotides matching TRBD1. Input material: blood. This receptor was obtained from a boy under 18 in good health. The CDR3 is CASSLGGQGDIQYF. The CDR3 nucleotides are TGTGCCAGCAGTTTAGGTGGACAGGGCGACATTCAGTACTTC.